The rows below give T cell receptor beta chains drawn from one sample of a study of T cell responses to AZD1222 COVID-19 vaccine. Using immunoSEQ multiplex PCR, the repertoire was profiled, and TCRdb retains in-frame clones only, with some absent. The sample contains some 97,000 clones, around 87% of which appear only once. Material: peripheral blood, obtained on day 0 of MenACWY control vaccination. These receptors were taken from an adult in good health. The CDR3 runs from the conserved cysteine through the conserved F or W. A D gene is named only where the DNA matches it firmly. Clone size is stated in some rows and not others, as once, few, many or a class when expanded.

j_gene | v_gene | d_gene | abundance | CDR3nt | CDR3aa
TRBJ2-3 | TRBV29-1 | . | . | TGCAGCGTTGGGGCATGGAGAGATACGCAGTATTTT | CSVGAWRDTQYF
TRBJ1-3 | TRBV4-3 | . | few | TGCGCCAGCAGCCAAGACGCGGCAGGCCGCAGCTCTGGAAACACCATATATTTT | CASSQDAAGRSSGNTIYF
TRBJ2-3 | TRBV9 | TRBD1 | . | TGTGCCAGCAGCGTAGAAGGCAGGGGGCCGTTCACAGATACGCAGTATTTT | CASSVEGRGPFTDTQYF
TRBJ2-1 | TRBV9 | . | . | TGTGCCAGCAGCGTAAGTGGAGAGCAGTTCTTC | CASSVSGEQFF
TRBJ1-4 | TRBV19 | . | . | TGTGCCAGTAGTGCCACCCGAATCTTAGGTGAAAAACTGTTTTTT | CASSATRILGEKLFF
TRBJ1-6 | TRBV5-4 | TRBD1 | once | TGTGCCAGCAGCTTGCAACAGGGGGCGGAGTATAATTCACCCCTCCACTTT | CASSLQQGAEYNSPLHF
TRBJ1-3 | TRBV9 | . | . | TGTGCCAGCAGTCCTGGATCCGCTCTTGGAAACACCATATATTTT | CASSPGSALGNTIYF
TRBJ2-7 | TRBV19 | TRBD1 | once | TGTGCCAGTAGTATGGTTTGGACAGGGACCTTTAACGAGCAGTACTTC | CASSMVWTGTFNEQYF
TRBJ2-7 | TRBV5-4 | TRBD1 | . | TGTGCCAGCAGCTTGGCCCTAGACAGGGGGCGTGAGCAGTACTTC | CASSLALDRGREQYF
TRBJ1-2 | TRBV6-1 | . | . | TGTGCCAGCAGTGGCCCATGGGGAGTCACTAACTATGGCTACACCTTC | CASSGPWGVTNYGYTF
TRBJ2-7 | TRBV7-8 | . | . | TGTGCCAGCAGCTTAGGTCGAGGGGTCGGAGAGCAGTACTTC | CASSLGRGVGEQYF
TRBJ2-7 | TRBV27 | TRBD1 | few | TGTGCCAGCAGTTTTACCGGGACAGGGGGCTACGACGAGCAGTACTTC | CASSFTGTGGYDEQYF
TRBJ2-5 | TRBV6-1 | . | once | TGTGCCAGCAGTACCAGTGGGGAGACCCAGTACTTC | CASSTSGETQYF
TRBJ2-1 | TRBV28 | TRBD1 | . | TGTGCCAGCAGTCCAGGGACAGGCCTCCAGAACTACAATGAGCAGTTCTTC | CASSPGTGLQNYNEQFF
TRBJ1-2 | TRBV15 | TRBD1 | . | TGTGCCACCAGCAGAGATGGGACAGGCGACCTCTATGGCTACACCTTC | CATSRDGTGDLYGYTF
TRBJ1-5 | TRBV24-1 | . | . | TGTGCCACCAGTGACGGGGACAGCAATCAGCCCCAGCATTTT | CATSDGDSNQPQHF
TRBJ1-1 | TRBV11-2 | . | . | TGTGCCAGCAGCTTTCCCCTGGCTCCGGGAGGGAACACTGAAGCTTTCTTT | CASSFPLAPGGNTEAFF
TRBJ1-2 | TRBV29-1 | . | . | TGCAGCGTTGAACCCCAACTCGCGACGAACTATGGCTACACCTTC | CSVEPQLATNYGYTF
TRBJ1-1 | TRBV5-6 | . | once | TGTGCCAGCAGCTGGACGCCGAACACTGAAGCTTTCTTT | CASSWTPNTEAFF
TRBJ1-4 | TRBV28 | TRBD1 | . | TGTGCCAGCAGCCCTTGGGGACAGGGTTATGAAAAACTGTTTTTT | CASSPWGQGYEKLFF
TRBJ2-5 | TRBV5-8 | . | . | TGTGCCAACGCGGAGGGGTTAGGGTTGGAGACCCAGTACTTC | CANAEGLGLETQYF
TRBJ1-3 | TRBV10-3 | . | . | TGTGCCATCAGTAAGGGCCAGGATGCTGGGGACACCATATATTTT | CAISKGQDAGDTIYF
TRBJ2-1 | TRBV27 | TRBD2 | . | TGTGCCAGCAGTTGGACTAGGGGACCCTACAATGAGCAGTTCTTC | CASSWTRGPYNEQFF
TRBJ2-7 | TRBV3-1/TRBV3-2 | TRBD1 | . | TGTGCCAGCAGCCAAGGGACAGGCCCCTACGAGCAGTACTTC | CASSQGTGPYEQYF
TRBJ2-6 | TRBV5-6 | . | . | TGTGCCAGCAGCCAGGGCTACTCTGGGGCCAACGTCCTGACTTTC | CASSQGYSGANVLTF
TRBJ2-3 | TRBV6-2/TRBV6-3 | . | . | TGTGCCAGCAGCGGGGCTGGGGATACGCAGTATTTT | CASSGAGDTQYF
TRBJ1-2 | TRBV5-1 | . | . | TGCGCCAGCAGCTTAAATCGTATGTCAGGGCGCCGGTTAAGCTATGGCTACACCTTC | CASSLNRMSGRRLSYGYTF
TRBJ1-1 | TRBV5-1 | . | . | TGCGCCAGCAGCTTGGGGTTAGCAGGGGCAAGAATGAACACTGAAGCTTTCTTT | CASSLGLAGARMNTEAFF
TRBJ1-5 | TRBV2 | . | . | TGTGCCAGCAGTGGGGGACCCCGCGGCAATCAGCCCCAGCATTTT | CASSGGPRGNQPQHF
TRBJ1-1 | TRBV28 | TRBD1 | . | TGTGCCAGTACCGGGACAGGGGGCCCAGAAGCTTTCTTT | CASTGTGGPEAFF
TRBJ1-5 | TRBV28 | TRBD1 | . | TGTGCCACCTGGACAGGGAATCAGCCCCAGCATTTT | CATWTGNQPQHF
TRBJ1-4 | TRBV6-5 | . | . | TGTGCCAGCACCTCCGACAGGTCTAATGAAAAACTGTTTTTT | CASTSDRSNEKLFF
TRBJ2-3 | TRBV7-2 | TRBD2 | . | TGTGCCAGCAGCTTAGTAGCGGGGCCCACAGATACGCAGTATTTT | CASSLVAGPTDTQYF
TRBJ2-5 | TRBV9 | TRBD1 | once | TGTGCCAGCAGCGTAGTCCCCGACAGGGAGCAAGAGACCCAGTACTTC | CASSVVPDREQETQYF
TRBJ1-2 | TRBV6-2/TRBV6-3 | . | . | TGTGCCAGCAGTTTCATAACAGCGCTTTATGGCTACACCTTC | CASSFITALYGYTF
TRBJ2-6 | TRBV7-2 | . | once | TGTGCCAGCAGCCCGGCAGGGAGGGCCAACGTCCTGACTTTC | CASSPAGRANVLTF
TRBJ2-1 | TRBV6-4 | TRBD2 | . | TGTGCCAGCAGTTCCGAGCGGGGGGGAGGCAATGAGCAGTTCTTC | CASSSERGGGNEQFF
TRBJ2-3 | TRBV4-1 | . | . | TGCGCCAGCAGCCAAGGGCGAGCCACAGATACGCAGTATTTT | CASSQGRATDTQYF